This entry is about one T cell receptor (beta chain). The table came from immunoSEQ multiplex PCR; TCRdb's copy has only in-frame clones and leaves some out. Of around 190,000 clones detected, approximately 90% appear once; the ten largest clones hold roughly a sixth. This sample stems from a study of blood T cell repertoires in COVID-19. V shed 4 bases and J shed 10 bases, with 20 bases lying between them. The CDR3 spans 15 residues. Germline-derived CDR1 and CDR2 are LNHDA and SQIVND (reference sequence). The V gene is TRBV19, the J gene TRBJ2-1, with D maybe TRBD2 (7 bases). Input material: peripheral blood. The receptor's source is a man between 50 and 59 years old with COVID-19, enrolled during active disease. CDR3 bases: TGTGCCAGTAGTACCGGAGGGGGGGCTAGCCACGAGCAGTTCTTC. This sequence encodes CASSTGGGASHEQFF. Drawing the rest from reference TRBV19 and TRBJ2-1, the complete variable domain is DGGITQSPKYLFRKEGQNVTLSCEQNLNHDAMYWYRQDPGQGLRLIYYSQIVNDFQKGDIAEGYSVSREKKESFPLTVTSAQKNPTAFYLCASSTGGGASHEQFFGPGTRLTVL.